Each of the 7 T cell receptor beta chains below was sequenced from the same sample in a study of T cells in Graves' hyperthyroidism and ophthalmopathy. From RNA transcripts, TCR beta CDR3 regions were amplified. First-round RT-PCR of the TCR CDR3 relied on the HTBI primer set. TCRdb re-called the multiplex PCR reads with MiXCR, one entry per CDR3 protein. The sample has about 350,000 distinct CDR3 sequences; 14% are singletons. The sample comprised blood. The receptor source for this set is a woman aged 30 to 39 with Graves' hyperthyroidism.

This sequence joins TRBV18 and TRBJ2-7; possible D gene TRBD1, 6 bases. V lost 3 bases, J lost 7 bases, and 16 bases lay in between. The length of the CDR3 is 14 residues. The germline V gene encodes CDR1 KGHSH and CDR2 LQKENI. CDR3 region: CASSPTGKTQEQYF. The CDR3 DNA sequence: TGTGCCAGCTCACCCACAGGGAAAACCCAAGAGCAGTACTTC.

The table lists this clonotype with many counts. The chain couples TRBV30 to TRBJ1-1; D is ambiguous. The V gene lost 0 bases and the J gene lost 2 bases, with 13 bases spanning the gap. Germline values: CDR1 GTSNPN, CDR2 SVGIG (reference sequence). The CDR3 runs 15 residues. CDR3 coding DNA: TGTGCCTGGAGTGTCACCTGGGGAGGAAACACTGAAGCTTTCTTT. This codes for CAWSVTWGGNTEAFF. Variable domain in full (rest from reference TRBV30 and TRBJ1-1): SQTIHQWPATLVQPVGSPLSLECTVEGTSNPNLYWYRQAAGRGLQLLFYSVGIGQISSEVPQNLSASRPQDRQFILSSKKLLLSDSGFYLCAWSVTWGGNTEAFFGQGTRLTVV.

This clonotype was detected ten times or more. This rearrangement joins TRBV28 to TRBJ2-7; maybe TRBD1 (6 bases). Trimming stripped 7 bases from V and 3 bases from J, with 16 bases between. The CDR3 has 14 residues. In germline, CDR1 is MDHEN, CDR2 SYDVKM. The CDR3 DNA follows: TGTGCCAGCACAGGGGCAGGGAGCGGCTACGAGCAGTACTTC. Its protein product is CASTGAGSGYEQYF. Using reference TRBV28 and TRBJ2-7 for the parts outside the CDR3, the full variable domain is DVKVTQSSRYLVKRTGEKVFLECVQDMDHENMFWYRQDPGLGLRLIYFSYDVKMKEKGDIPEGYSVSREKKERFSLILESASTNQTSMYLCASTGAGSGYEQYFGPGTRLTVT.

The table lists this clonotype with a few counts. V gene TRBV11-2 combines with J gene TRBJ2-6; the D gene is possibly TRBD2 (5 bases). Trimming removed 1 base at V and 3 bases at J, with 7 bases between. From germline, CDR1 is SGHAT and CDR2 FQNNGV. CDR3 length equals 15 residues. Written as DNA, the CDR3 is TGTGCCAGCAGCTTAGTGAGGGTTGGGGCCAACGTCCTGACTTTC. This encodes CASSLVRVGANVLTF.

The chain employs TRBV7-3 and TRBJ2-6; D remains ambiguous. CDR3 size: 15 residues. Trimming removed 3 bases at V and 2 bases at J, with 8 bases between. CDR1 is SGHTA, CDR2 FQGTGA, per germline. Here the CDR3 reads CASSLGQPGANVLTF. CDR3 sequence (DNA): TGTGCCAGCAGCTTGGGCCAACCTGGGGCCAACGTCCTGACTTTC.

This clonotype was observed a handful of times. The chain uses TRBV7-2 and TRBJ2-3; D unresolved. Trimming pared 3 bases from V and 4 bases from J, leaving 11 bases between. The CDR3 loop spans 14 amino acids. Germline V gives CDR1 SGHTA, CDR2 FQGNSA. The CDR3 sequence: CASSFQAPPDTQYF. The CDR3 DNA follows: TGTGCCAGCAGCTTTCAAGCGCCCCCAGATACGCAGTATTTT.

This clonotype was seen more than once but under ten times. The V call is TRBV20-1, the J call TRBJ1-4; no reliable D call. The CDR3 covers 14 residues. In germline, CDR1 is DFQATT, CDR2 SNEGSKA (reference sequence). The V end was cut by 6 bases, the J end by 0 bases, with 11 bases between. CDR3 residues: CSASLGTTNEKLFF. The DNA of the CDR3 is TGCAGTGCCAGCCTCGGGACAACTAATGAAAAACTGTTTTTT.